This T cell receptor (beta chain) stems from a study of T cell responses to AZD1222 COVID-19 vaccine. The assay was immunoSEQ multiplex PCR, and TCRdb's table has in-frame clones only and misses some. Here the sample spans 83,000 or so clones, 70% to 90% being singletons. The CDR3 runs to 15 residues. The J segment lost 6 bases and the V segment lost 1 base, leaving 7 bases of the junction unmatched. Germline V gene data show CDR1 as LGHDT and CDR2 as YNNKEL (reference sequence). The specimen comprised peripheral blood, sampled on day 0 of MenACWY control vaccination. The receptor was derived from an adult in good health. J is TRBJ2-7 and V is TRBV3-1 (or the pseudogene TRBV3-2); TRBD1 aligns across 9 bases. Here the CDR3 reads CASSQVPGTGFEQYF. The DNA of the CDR3 is TGTGCCAGCAGCCAAGTACCTGGGACAGGGTTCGAGCAGTACTTC.